These 19 T cell receptor beta chains originate from one sample sequenced in a study of cytomegalovirus exposure and HLA in healthy donors (dated by TCRdb to the late 2010s). Libraries were constructed by the immunoSEQ multiplex PCR assay. TCRdb took over this immuneACCESS table, retaining in-frame rearrangements with V and J assigned. Such tables are incomplete; in checked studies, under half of the missing clones stem from an unresolved V gene, and the remainder is unexplained. The sample includes over 110,000 clones, with approximately 86% observed a single time. Approximately 8.7% of the sample rests with the top ten. The specimen sequenced was PBMCs. Source of these receptors: a man aged 18 to 30 in good health and CMV-seropositive.

The chain recombines TRBV5-1 with TRBJ2-1; 9 bases are shared with TRBD2. The CDR3 consists of 15 residues. Germline CDR1 is SGHRS and CDR2 is YFSETQ. V dropped 0 bases and J dropped 4; count of bases not matched to a gene: 2. The CDR3 DNA reads TGCGCCAGCAGCTTGGGGACTAGCGAGTACAATGAGCAGTTCTTC. Residues: CASSLGTSEYNEQFF.

This chain joins TRBV5-6 and TRBJ1-2, with D hard to call. V lost 0 bases to trimming and J lost 4 bases, with 10 bases between them. CDR1 is SGHDT and CDR2 is YYEEEE in the germline V gene. The CDR3 contains 14 residues. CDR3 sequence reads: CASSLVGGSYGYTF. The DNA of the CDR3 is TGTGCCAGCAGCTTGGTCGGCGGCAGCTATGGCTACACCTTC.

This clone has more than one count but fewer than ten. As DNA, the CDR3 is TGTGCTAGTGGTCTGGGGACTAGCGGGGGGGCGCATGAGCAGTTCTTC. Translated: CASGLGTSGGAHEQFF. This chain connects TRBV12-5 to TRBJ2-1; TRBD2 agrees at 16 bases. Germline V gene data show CDR1 as LGHNT and CDR2 as FRNRAP. This CDR3 is 16 amino acids long. The V segment lost 5 bases and the J segment 8 bases; nucleotides outside the gene matches: 6. The whole variable domain, filled in from reference TRBV12-5 and TRBJ2-1, reads DARVTQTPRHKVTEMGQEVTMRCQPILGHNTVFWYRQTMMQGLELLAYFRNRAPLDDSGMPKDRFSAEMPDATLATLKIQPSEPRDSAVYFCASGLGTSGGAHEQFFGPGTRLTVL.

The chain couples TRBV5-1 to TRBJ2-2; 8 bases line up with TRBD1. Germline loops: CDR1 SGHRS, CDR2 YFSETQ. This CDR3 has 17 amino acids. V shed 6 bases, J shed 2 bases, and the junction held 12 bases outside the gene matches. This CDR3 is CASTRTGTMINTGELFF. The CDR3 region has the DNA TGCGCCAGCACCCGGACAGGGACCATGATCAACACCGGGGAGCTGTTTTTT. The variable domain in full, with the rest retrieved from reference TRBV5-1 and TRBJ2-2, is KAGVTQTPRYLIKTRGQQVTLSCSPISGHRSVSWYQQTPGQGLQFLFEYFSETQRNKGNFPGRFSGRQFSNSRSEMNVSTLELGDSALYLCASTRTGTMINTGELFFGEGSRLTVL.

The rearrangement links TRBV5-3 to TRBJ2-1; 8 bases map to TRBD1. TRBV5-3 is recorded as an ORF, its role being uncertain. The length of the CDR3 is 19 residues. V shed 0 bases and J 0 bases; nucleotides not matched to a gene: 11. CDR3 bases: TGTGCCAGAAGCTTGGCGGTCAGGGGGCTTGGAAGCTCCTACAATGAGCAGTTCTTC. Protein: CARSLAVRGLGSSYNEQFF.

V usage is TRBV18 and J usage is TRBJ2-7, with D possibly TRBD2 on 5 matching bases. The CDR3 has 14 amino acids. V was shortened by 5 bases and J by 2 bases, with 13 bases between the two germline ends. CDR1 and CDR2 (germline): KGHSH, LQKENI. CDR3: CASSEGAPPYEQYF. CDR3 bases: TGTGCCAGCTCAGAGGGCGCCCCGCCCTACGAGCAGTACTTC.

This chain links TRBV6-1 with TRBJ1-4; D perhaps matches TRBD1 (5 bases). This CDR3 has 21 residues. Trimming shortened V by 2 bases and J by 7 bases, and 32 bases separated the two germline ends. CDR1 and CDR2 (germline): MNHNS, SASEGT. The CDR3 DNA follows: TGTGCCAGCAGTGAAATGGGACCAGGGTTCGTGATTCAGTGGGGGGTTGAAAAACTGTTTTTT. It is translated as CASSEMGPGFVIQWGVEKLFF.

DNA for the CDR3: TGTGCCAGCAGAATAGGGACAGGGTACGATGGCTACACCTTC. Its translation: CASRIGTGYDGYTF. This rearrangement joins TRBV27 to TRBJ1-2, with TRBD1 matching over 9 bases. V trimming: 6 bases; J trimming: 6 bases; junction bases outside the gene matches: 8. Germline lookup yields CDR1 MNHEY and CDR2 SMNVEV (reference sequence). The CDR3 runs to 14 residues.

Notes on this clone: One end of the junction is discordant with germline, which a read error may explain. The V call is TRBV9, the J call TRBJ2-2; 10 bases map to TRBD2. CDR1 is SGDLS and CDR2 is YYNGEE in the germline V gene. The CDR3 runs 15 residues. CDR3 region: CASRVAGGNTGELFF. The CDR3 DNA sequence: TGTGCCAGCAGAGTAGCGGGAGGGAACACCGGGGAGCTGTTTTTT.

V and J are TRBV10-2 and TRBJ1-2; 9 nucleotides agree with TRBD1. V dropped 6 bases and J dropped 6; count of bases not matched to a gene: 2. This CDR3 is built from 12 residues. CDR1 and CDR2 from the germline V gene are WSHSY and SAAADI. Here the CDR3 reads CASSGTGHGYTF. The CDR3 region has the DNA TGCGCCAGCAGCGGGACAGGGCATGGCTACACCTTC.

The chain joins TRBV2 to TRBJ1-4; tentatively, D is TRBD1 (5 bases). CDR1 is SNHLY, CDR2 FYNNEI, per germline. The V end lost 3 bases, the J end lost 0 bases, and 11 bases lay between the germline ends. CDR3 size: 16 residues. The CDR3: CASSEYRSSTNEKLFF. In nucleotides, the CDR3 is TGTGCCAGCAGTGAGTACAGGTCGTCAACTAATGAAAAACTGTTTTTT.

The CDR3 is CASSSPLAHRGDTQYF. CDR3 in DNA: TGTGCCAGCAGCTCGCCACTAGCTCATAGAGGAGATACGCAGTATTTT. The rearrangement links TRBV7-9 to TRBJ2-3; maybe TRBD2 (6 bases). Germline V gene data show CDR1 as SEHNR and CDR2 as FQNEAQ (reference sequence). The CDR3 totals 16 residues. The V end was cut by 4 bases, the J end by 5 bases, with 19 bases between.

About this clone: Within the sample, other DNA sequences also encode this same CDR3. The chain joins TRBV5-1 to TRBJ2-3, with D possibly being TRBD2 (5 bases). V was shortened by 0 bases and J by 3 bases, with 11 bases between the two germline ends. CDR3 length: 15 residues. The V gene's germline CDR1 is SGHRS and CDR2 YFSETQ. The DNA of the CDR3 is TGCGCCAGCAGCTTGGATGGGAGAGGGACAGATACGCAGTATTTT. Protein product: CASSLDGRGTDTQYF.

This clone was observed a single time. The chain joins TRBV10-3 to TRBJ2-7, with 10 nucleotides matching TRBD2. The CDR3 has 13 residues. The germline V gene has CDR1 ENHRY and CDR2 SYGVKD. The J segment lost 3 bases and the V segment lost 7 bases, leaving 3 bases of the junction unmatched. The CDR3 is CAITSGGIYEQYF. DNA of the CDR3: TGTGCCATCACTAGCGGGGGTATCTACGAGCAGTACTTC.

The gene calls are TRBV15 and TRBJ2-7; D gene ambiguous. CDR3 size: 18 residues. V was clipped by 1 base and J by 2 bases, with 21 bases between them. Germline CDR1 and CDR2: LNHNV and YYDKDF (reference sequence). The CDR3 region has the DNA TGTGCCACCAGCAGAGCCCCGACTGCCTTAGGAAGGCCCTACGAGCAGTACTTC. Translation gives CATSRAPTALGRPYEQYF.

The chain is built from TRBV4-1 and TRBJ1-1; 9 bases are a match to TRBD1. This CDR3 has 15 residues. The V gene's germline CDR1 is MGHRA and CDR2 YSYEKL. V shed 3 bases, J shed 5 bases, and the junction held 7 bases outside the gene matches. CDR3 in DNA: TGCGCCAGCAGCCATTCGGGACAGGGTACTACTGAAGCTTTCTTT. It yields the protein CASSHSGQGTTEAFF.

This rearrangement joins TRBV18 to TRBJ1-1; 7 bases fit TRBD1. The CDR3 has 13 residues. Germline CDR1 and CDR2: KGHSH and LQKENI. Unmatched junction bases numbered 8, after V lost 8 bases and J lost 5 bases. The CDR3 is CASLEGQKTEAFF. CDR3 nucleotides: TGTGCCAGCCTCGAGGGACAGAAAACTGAAGCTTTCTTT.

V is TRBV6-5 and J is TRBJ2-3; TRBD1 matches at 9 bases. V shed 2 bases, J shed 4 bases, and the junction held 4 bases outside the gene matches. The V gene's germline CDR1 is MNHEY and CDR2 SVGAGI. CDR3 length equals 15 residues. The CDR3 loop is CASSYGQGRADTQYF. In DNA form, the CDR3 reads TGTGCCAGCAGTTACGGACAGGGGAGGGCAGATACGCAGTATTTT.

The V call is TRBV5-1, the J call TRBJ1-2; the D gene is possibly TRBD1 (5 bases). Germline lookup yields CDR1 SGHRS and CDR2 YFSETQ. Trimming cost V 4 bases and J 0 bases, with 13 bases left between them. The CDR3 has 15 residues. CDR3 residues: CASSAEGNTNYGYTF. The CDR3 DNA reads TGCGCCAGCAGCGCGGAGGGGAACACTAACTATGGCTACACCTTC.